Many counts were recorded for the clone carrying this T cell receptor beta chain. Its cognate antigen is unknown. Libraries for TCR beta were made by quantitative 5'-RACE with molecular barcodes. Each CDR3 protein gets one entry after TCRdb re-called the 5' RACE reads with MiXCR. The sample lists about 130,000 distinct CDR3 sequences, 6.5% to 9% seen once, with 12% in the top ten. The data belong to a study of CD8 T cells in ankylosing spondylitis. Study observations and caveats: What seemed typical of ankylosing spondylitis blood was a TCR beta motif built from about 8 highly homologous variants. Before this, some motif variants had been reported in reactive arthritis synovial fluid and blood. Reported data indicate significant enrichment of disease-linked clones within matched ankylosing spondylitis synovial fluid.

CDR1 and CDR2 (germline): SGHAT, FQNNGV. V dropped 1 base and J dropped 4 bases, with 8 bases sitting between them. The CDR3 is 13 residues long. Sequenced sample: blood, either unsorted or a sorted T cell fraction (not recorded which). The receptor's source is a male donor with ankylosing spondylitis or in good health (not recorded which). The chain has TRBV11-2 and TRBJ2-7; no reliable D call. CDR3 sequence (DNA): TGTGCCAGCAGCTTAGGAATCGAGTACGAGCAGTACTTC. It is translated as CASSLGIEYEQYF. Looking up the rest from reference TRBV11-2 and TRBJ2-7 gives the full variable domain: EAGVAQSPRYKIIEKRQSVAFWCNPISGHATLYWYQQILGQGPKLLIQFQNNGVVDDSQLPKDRFSAERLKGVDSTLKIQPAKLEDSAVYLCASSLGIEYEQYFGPGTRLTVT.